This TCR beta chain was found in a study of cytomegalovirus exposure and HLA in healthy donors. The CDR3 consists of 14 residues. Germline loops: CDR1 MGHRA, CDR2 YSYEKL. V lost 0 bases to trimming and J lost 6 bases; unmatched junction nucleotides: 0. 60 Vbeta and 13 Jbeta primers were used in PCR. Data came from immunoSEQ multiplex PCR; TCRdb stores just in-frame clones and leaves some out. The table has roughly 100,000 clones, approximately 80% seen once. This receptor was identified in a male donor in good health and CMV-seronegative. Sequencing input: PBMCs. The genes are TRBV4-1 and TRBJ1-2; 11 bases align to TRBD1. The CDR3 nucleotides are TGCGCCAGCAGCCAAGAGGACAGGGGGCATGGCTACACCTTC. It specifies CASSQEDRGHGYTF.